The rows below give T cell receptor beta chains drawn from one sample of a study of CD8+CD57+ T cells in acquired aplastic anemia. TCRdb fed the reads into MiXCR, producing one record per CDR3 protein. The top ten clones hold around 1.3% of a sample with approximately 300,000 distinct CDR3 sequences, approximately 58% of them seen once. Specimen: sorted CD4+, CD8+, or CD8+CD57+ T cells (not recorded which) from PBMCs. These TCRs come from a human donor with aplastic anemia. Both conserved end residues are trimmed from each CDR3. Each record gives: J gene, V gene, CDR3 protein.

j_call: TRBJ1-2; v_call: TRBV10-3; cdr3_aa: AISESMRANYGYT
j_call: TRBJ2-1; v_call: TRBV6-1; cdr3_aa: ASSQAGTGVYNEQF
j_call: TRBJ1-2; v_call: TRBV2; cdr3_aa: ASSAKLLTNYGYT
j_call: TRBJ2-5; v_call: TRBV12-5; cdr3_aa: ASGRGTVETQY
j_call: TRBJ1-2; v_call: TRBV10-3; cdr3_aa: AISEYYGYT
j_call: TRBJ1-1; v_call: TRBV5-5; cdr3_aa: ACRTLGGTEAF
j_call: TRBJ2-7; v_call: TRBV20-1; cdr3_aa: SGTSAYEQY
j_call: TRBJ2-1; v_call: TRBV24-1; cdr3_aa: ATSGGKGDHNEQF
j_call: TRBJ1-3; v_call: TRBV10-2; cdr3_aa: ASGTSGNTIY
j_call: TRBJ1-1; v_call: TRBV2; cdr3_aa: ASIGGTAPNTEAF
j_call: TRBJ1-1; v_call: TRBV19; cdr3_aa: ASSIKGAGNTEAF
j_call: TRBJ1-6; v_call: TRBV10-3; cdr3_aa: AISSGYNSPLH
j_call: TRBJ2-5; v_call: TRBV2; cdr3_aa: ASSQGRQGSQGTQY
j_call: TRBJ1-4; v_call: TRBV9; cdr3_aa: ASSLEPGTGYEKLF
j_call: TRBJ2-7; v_call: TRBV2; cdr3_aa: ASSYGGTYEQY
j_call: TRBJ1-6; v_call: TRBV9; cdr3_aa: ASSYSENLPLH
j_call: TRBJ1-1; v_call: TRBV5-5; cdr3_aa: ASSSGPNTEAF